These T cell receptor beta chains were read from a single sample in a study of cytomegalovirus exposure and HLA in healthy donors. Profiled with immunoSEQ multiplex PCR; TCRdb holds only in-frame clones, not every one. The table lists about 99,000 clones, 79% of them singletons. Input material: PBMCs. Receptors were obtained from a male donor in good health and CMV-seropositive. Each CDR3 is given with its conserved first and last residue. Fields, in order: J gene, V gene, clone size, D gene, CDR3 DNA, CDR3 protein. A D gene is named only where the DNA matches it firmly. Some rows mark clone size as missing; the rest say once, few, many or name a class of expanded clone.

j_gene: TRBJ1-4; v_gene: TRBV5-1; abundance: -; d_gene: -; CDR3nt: TGCGCCAGCAGCTTGGCATCCACCCTAAGCCAAGAAAAACTGTTTTTT; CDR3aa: CASSLASTLSQEKLFF
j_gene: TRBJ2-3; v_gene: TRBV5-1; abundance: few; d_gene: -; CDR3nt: TGCGCCAGCAGCTTGGCCCCGTCAGATACGCAGTATTTT; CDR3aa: CASSLAPSDTQYF
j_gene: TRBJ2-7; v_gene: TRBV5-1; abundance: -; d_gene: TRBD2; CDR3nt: TGCGCCAGCAGCTTAACTAGCGGCCGCTACGAGCAGTACTTC; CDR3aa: CASSLTSGRYEQYF
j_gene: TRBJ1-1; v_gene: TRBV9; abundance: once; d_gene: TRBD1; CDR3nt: TGTGCCAGCCGCGTTGGACAGGGGCCTATGAACACTGAAGCTTTCTTT; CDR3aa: CASRVGQGPMNTEAFF
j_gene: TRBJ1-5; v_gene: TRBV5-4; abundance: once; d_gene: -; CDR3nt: TGTGCCAGCAGCTTGCAGGGGAGCAATCAGCCCCAGCATTTT; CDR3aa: CASSLQGSNQPQHF
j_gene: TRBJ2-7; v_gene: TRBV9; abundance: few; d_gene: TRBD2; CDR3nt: TGTGCCAGCAGCGGGCCCGGTCGGGGGGCCTACGAGCAGTACTTC; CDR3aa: CASSGPGRGAYEQYF
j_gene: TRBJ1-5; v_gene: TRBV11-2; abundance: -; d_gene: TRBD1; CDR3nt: TGTGCCAGCAGCCCCACAGGGGGCGGTAATCAGCCCCAGCATTTT; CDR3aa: CASSPTGGGNQPQHF
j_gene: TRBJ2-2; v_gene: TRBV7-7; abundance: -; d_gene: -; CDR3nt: TGTGCTAGCAGCCCTAGGCTAAAAACCGGGGAGCTGTTTTTT; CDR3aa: CASSPRLKTGELFF
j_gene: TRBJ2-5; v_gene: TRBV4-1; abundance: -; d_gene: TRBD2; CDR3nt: TGCGCCAGCAGCCAAGGACTAGCGAAGGGCCAAGAGACCCAGTACTTC; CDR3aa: CASSQGLAKGQETQYF
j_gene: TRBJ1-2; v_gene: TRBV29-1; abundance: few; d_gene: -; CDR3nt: TGCAGCGTTATGTCGGATGGCTACACCTTC; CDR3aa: CSVMSDGYTF
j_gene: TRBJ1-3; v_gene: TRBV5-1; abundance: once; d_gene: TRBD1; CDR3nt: TGCGCCAGCCGGGAGGGACAGGGGGCTCCCCTTTTTTTT; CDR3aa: CASREGQGAPLFF
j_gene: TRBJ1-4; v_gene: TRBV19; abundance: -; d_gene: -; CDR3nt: TGTGCCAGTAGTCCGGACAGCCCCCGGGGTAATGAAAAACTGTTTTTT; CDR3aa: CASSPDSPRGNEKLFF
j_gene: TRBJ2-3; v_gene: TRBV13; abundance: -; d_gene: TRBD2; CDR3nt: TGTGCCAGCAGCTCGCTGGCAAGCGGGGGGGGCGATACGCAGTATTTT; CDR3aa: CASSSLASGGGDTQYF
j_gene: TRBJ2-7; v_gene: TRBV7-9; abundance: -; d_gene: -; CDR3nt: TGTGCCAGCAGTGCCCGGGGGTCCTACGAGCAGTACTTC; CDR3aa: CASSARGSYEQYF
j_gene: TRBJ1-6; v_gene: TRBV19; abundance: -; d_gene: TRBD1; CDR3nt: TGTGCCAGTAGTATAGGTGGGACAGCAATTAATTCACCCCTCCACTTT; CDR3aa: CASSIGGTAINSPLHF
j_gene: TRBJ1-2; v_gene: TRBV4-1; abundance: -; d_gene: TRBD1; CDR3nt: TGCGCCAGCAGCCGCCAAGGGGGCAGGCAAAGCTATGGCTACACCTTC; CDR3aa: CASSRQGGRQSYGYTF
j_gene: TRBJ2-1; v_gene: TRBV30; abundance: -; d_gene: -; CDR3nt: TGTGCCTGGAGTGTACTAGGATCTCAGTTCTTC; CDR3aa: CAWSVLGSQFF
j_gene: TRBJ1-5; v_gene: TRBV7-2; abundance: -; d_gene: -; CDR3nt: TGTGCCAGCAGCTTAGCAGCGCAAGGCAATCAGCCCCAGCATTTT; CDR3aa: CASSLAAQGNQPQHF
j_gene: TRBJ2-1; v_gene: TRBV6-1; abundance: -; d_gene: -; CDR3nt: TGTGCCAGCAGCGCCCTTGAGGGGGCCTACAATGAGCAGTTCTTC; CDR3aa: CASSALEGAYNEQFF
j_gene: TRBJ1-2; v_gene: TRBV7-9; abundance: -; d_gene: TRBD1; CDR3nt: TGTGCCAGCAGCACCAGGACAGGGAGGAACTATGGCTACACCTTC; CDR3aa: CASSTRTGRNYGYTF
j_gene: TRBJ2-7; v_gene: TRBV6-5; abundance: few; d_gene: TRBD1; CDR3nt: TGTGCCAGCAAGCGGGACAGGGAGGGACTCTACGAGCAGTACTTC; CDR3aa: CASKRDREGLYEQYF
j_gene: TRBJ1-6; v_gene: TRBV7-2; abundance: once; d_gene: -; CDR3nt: TGTGCCAGCAGCTCATCTCAATCGGGGGTCTATAATTCACCCCTCCACTTT; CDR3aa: CASSSSQSGVYNSPLHF
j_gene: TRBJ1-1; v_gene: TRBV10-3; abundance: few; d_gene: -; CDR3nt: TGTGCCATCAGTGACATGAACACTGAAGCTTTCTTT; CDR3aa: CAISDMNTEAFF
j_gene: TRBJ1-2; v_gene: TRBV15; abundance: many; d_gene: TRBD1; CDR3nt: TGTGCCACCAGCCCCGGGACAGGGCCTTACTATGGCTACACCTTC; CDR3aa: CATSPGTGPYYGYTF
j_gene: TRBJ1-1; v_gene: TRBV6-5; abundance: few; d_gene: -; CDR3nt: TGTGCCAGCAGTTACTCCTGGAACACTGAAGCTTTCTTT; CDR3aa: CASSYSWNTEAFF
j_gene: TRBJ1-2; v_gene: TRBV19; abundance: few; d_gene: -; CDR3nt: TGTGCCAGTAGTATAAAACAGGGTGTTGGCTATGGCTACACCTTC; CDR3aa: CASSIKQGVGYGYTF
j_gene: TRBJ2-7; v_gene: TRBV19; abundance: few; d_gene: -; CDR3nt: TGTGCCAGTAGGCCGGACAGAGGGGAGCAGTACTTC; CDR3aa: CASRPDRGEQYF
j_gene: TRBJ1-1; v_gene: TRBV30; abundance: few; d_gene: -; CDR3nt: TGTGCCTGGAGTACCCGTCTTTCGAGCACTGAAGCTTTCTTT; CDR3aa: CAWSTRLSSTEAFF
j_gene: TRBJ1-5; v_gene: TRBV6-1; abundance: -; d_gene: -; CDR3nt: TGTGCCAGCAGTGACCTTCAAGACAGAAATCAGCCCCAGCATTTT; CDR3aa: CASSDLQDRNQPQHF
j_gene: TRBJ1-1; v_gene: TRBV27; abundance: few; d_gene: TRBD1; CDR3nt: TGTGCCAGCAGCCGTAGACAGGGCGGGGCTTTCTTT; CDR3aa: CASSRRQGGAFF
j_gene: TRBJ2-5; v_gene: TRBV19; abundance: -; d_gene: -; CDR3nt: TGTGCCAGTAGTAGGTCAGGGATGCAAGAGACCCAGTACTTC; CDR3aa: CASSRSGMQETQYF
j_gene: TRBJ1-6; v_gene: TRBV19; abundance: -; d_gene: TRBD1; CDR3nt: TGTGCCAGTAGTATTGATTCGGCCCCGGACAGGGAGGTATCACCCCTCCACTTT; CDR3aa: CASSIDSAPDREVSPLHF
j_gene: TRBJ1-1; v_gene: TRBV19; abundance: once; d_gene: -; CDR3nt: TGTGCCGCACTAAGTCAGGTCGGGGTCACTGAAGCTTTCTTT; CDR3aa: CAALSQVGVTEAFF
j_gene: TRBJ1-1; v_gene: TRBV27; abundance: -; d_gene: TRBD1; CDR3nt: TGTGCCAGCAGTTATAGGCAGGGGGCTGGAGCGAACACTGAAGCTTTCTTT; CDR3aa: CASSYRQGAGANTEAFF
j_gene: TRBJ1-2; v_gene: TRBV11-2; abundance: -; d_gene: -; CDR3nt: TGTGCCAGCAGCTTAAGGCAGGGGTGGAACTATGGCTACACCTTC; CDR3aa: CASSLRQGWNYGYTF
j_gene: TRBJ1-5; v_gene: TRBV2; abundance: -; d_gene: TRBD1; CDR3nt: TGTGCCAGCAGTGAAGGGAGAGGGGGCACGGGCAATCAGCCCCAGCATTTT; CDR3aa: CASSEGRGGTGNQPQHF
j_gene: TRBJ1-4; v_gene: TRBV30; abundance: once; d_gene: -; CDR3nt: TGTGCCTGGTCCCATGGGTCCAGGGAAAAACTGTTTTTT; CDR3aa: CAWSHGSREKLFF
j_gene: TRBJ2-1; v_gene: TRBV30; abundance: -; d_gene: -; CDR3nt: TGTGCCTGGAGTTGGCGGCAGAGCTCCTACAATGAGCAGTTCTTC; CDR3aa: CAWSWRQSSYNEQFF
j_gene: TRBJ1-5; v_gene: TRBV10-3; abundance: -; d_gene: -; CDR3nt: TGTGCCATCAGAGGGAGAGGAAGAGTGTGGGCCAATCAGCCCCAGCATTTT; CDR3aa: CAIRGRGRVWANQPQHF
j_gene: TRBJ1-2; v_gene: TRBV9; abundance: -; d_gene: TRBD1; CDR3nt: TGTGCCAGCAGCGTACAACACGGGACAGGGAGTTCTGGCTACACCTTC; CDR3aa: CASSVQHGTGSSGYTF
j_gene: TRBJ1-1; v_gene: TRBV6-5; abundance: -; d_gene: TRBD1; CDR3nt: TGTGCCAGCAGCATCTCAGGACAGGGTATTGGCGGAGCTTTCTTT; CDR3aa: CASSISGQGIGGAFF
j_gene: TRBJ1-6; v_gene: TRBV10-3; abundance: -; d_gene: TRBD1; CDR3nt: TGTGCCATCAGGGCCGGGACAGGGAATTCACCCCTCCACTTT; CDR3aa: CAIRAGTGNSPLHF